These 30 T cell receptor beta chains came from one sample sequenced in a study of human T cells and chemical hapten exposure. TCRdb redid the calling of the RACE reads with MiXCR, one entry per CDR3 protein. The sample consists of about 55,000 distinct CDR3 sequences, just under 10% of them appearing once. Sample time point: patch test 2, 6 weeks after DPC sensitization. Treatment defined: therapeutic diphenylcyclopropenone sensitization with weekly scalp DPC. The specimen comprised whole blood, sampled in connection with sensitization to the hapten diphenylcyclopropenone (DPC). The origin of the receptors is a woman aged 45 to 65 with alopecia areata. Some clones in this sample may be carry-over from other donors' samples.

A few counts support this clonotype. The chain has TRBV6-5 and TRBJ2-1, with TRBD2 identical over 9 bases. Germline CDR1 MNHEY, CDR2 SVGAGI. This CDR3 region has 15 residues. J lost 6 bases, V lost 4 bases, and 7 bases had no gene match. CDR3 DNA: TGTGCCAGCAGTTTACTACTAGCGGGCGGCAATGAGCAGTTCTTC. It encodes CASSLLLAGGNEQFF.

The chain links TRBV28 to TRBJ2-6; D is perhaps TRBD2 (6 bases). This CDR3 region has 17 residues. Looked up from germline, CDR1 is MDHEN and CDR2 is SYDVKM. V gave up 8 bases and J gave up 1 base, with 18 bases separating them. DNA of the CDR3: TGTGCCAGCGGGACCGGGACTCCCTCTTCTGGGGCCAACGTCCTGACTTTC. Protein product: CASGTGTPSSGANVLTF.

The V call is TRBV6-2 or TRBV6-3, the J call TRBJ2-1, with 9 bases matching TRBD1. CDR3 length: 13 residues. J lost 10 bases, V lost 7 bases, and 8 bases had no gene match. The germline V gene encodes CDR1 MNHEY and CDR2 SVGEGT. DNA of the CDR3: TGTGCCAGCAATAACAGGGGGCGCGGAGAGCAGTTCTTC. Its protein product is CASNNRGRGEQFF.

CDR3 protein: CASSSFPQGLSYNSPLHF. CDR3 coding DNA: TGTGCCAGCAGCTCATTCCCACAGGGCCTCTCCTATAATTCACCCCTCCACTTT. The chain couples TRBV13 to TRBJ1-6; possibly TRBD1 for D (6 bases). The CDR3 contains 18 residues. V was shortened by 4 bases and J by 0 bases, with 16 bases between the two germline ends. Germline CDR1 reads PRHDT; CDR2 reads FYEKMQ (reference sequence).

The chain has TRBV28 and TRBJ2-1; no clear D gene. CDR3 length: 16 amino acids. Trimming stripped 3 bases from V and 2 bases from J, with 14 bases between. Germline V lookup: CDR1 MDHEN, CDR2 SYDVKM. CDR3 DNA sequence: TGTGCCAGCAGTTTGGAGACGGAAGCACCCTACAATGAGCAGTTCTTC. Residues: CASSLETEAPYNEQFF. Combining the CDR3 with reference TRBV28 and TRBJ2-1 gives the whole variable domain DVKVTQSSRYLVKRTGEKVFLECVQDMDHENMFWYRQDPGLGLRLIYFSYDVKMKEKGDIPEGYSVSREKKERFSLILESASTNQTSMYLCASSLETEAPYNEQFFGPGTRLTVL.

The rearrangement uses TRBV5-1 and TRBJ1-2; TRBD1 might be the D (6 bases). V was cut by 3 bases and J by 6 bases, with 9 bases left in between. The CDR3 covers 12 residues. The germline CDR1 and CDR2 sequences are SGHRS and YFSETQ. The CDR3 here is CASSSGQNGYTF. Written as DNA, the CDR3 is TGCGCCAGCAGCTCCGGACAGAATGGCTACACCTTC.

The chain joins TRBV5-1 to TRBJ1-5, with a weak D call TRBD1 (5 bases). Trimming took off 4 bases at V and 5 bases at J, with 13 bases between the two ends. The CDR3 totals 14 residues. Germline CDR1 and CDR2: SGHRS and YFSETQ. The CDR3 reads CASSPNGADQPQHF. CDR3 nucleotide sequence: TGCGCCAGCAGCCCCAACGGGGCCGATCAGCCCCAGCATTTT.

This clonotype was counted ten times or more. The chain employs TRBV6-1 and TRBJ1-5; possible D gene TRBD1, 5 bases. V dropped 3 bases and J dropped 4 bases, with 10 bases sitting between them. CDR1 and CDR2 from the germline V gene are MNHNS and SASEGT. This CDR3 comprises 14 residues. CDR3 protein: CASSEGQRNQPQHF. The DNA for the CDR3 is TGTGCCAGCAGTGAGGGGCAGAGAAATCAGCCCCAGCATTTT.

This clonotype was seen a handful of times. The CDR3 here is CASSVGGRAAGELFF. In DNA, the CDR3 is TGTGCCAGCAGCGTAGGCGGCAGGGCGGCCGGGGAGCTGTTTTTT. This chain links TRBV9 with TRBJ2-2, with D maybe TRBD1 (5 bases). CDR3 length equals 15 residues. Per the germline V gene, CDR1 is SGDLS and CDR2 is YYNGEE. The V end was cut by 0 bases, the J end by 6 bases, with 12 bases between.

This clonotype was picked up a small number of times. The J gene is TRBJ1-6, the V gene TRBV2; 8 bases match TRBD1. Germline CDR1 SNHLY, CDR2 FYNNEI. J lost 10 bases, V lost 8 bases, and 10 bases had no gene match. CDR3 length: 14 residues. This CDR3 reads CASDGQGRRSPLHF. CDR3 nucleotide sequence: TGTGCCAGCGATGGACAGGGAAGACGATCACCCCTCCACTTT.

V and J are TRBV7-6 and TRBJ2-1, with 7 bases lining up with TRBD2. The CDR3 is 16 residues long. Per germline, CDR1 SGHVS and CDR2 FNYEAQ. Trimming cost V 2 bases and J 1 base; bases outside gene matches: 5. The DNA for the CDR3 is TGTGCCAGCAGCTTAACAGGCGGGAGTTCCTACAATGAGCAGTTCTTC. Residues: CASSLTGGSSYNEQFF.

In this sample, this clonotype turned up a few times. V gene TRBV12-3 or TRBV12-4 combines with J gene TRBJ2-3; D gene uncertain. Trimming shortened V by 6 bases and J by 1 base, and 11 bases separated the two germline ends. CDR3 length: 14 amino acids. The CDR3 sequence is CASRGSWGTDTQYF. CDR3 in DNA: TGTGCCAGCAGGGGGTCGTGGGGCACAGATACGCAGTATTTT.

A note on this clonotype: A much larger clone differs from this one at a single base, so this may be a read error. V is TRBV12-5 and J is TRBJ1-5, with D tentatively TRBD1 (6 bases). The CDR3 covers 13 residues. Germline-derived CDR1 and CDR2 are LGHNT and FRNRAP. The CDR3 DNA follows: TGTGCTTGTGGTTTGGGGGGGCATCAGCCCCAGCATTTT. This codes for CACGLGGHQPQHF. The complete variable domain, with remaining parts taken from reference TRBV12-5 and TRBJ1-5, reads DARVTQTPRHKVTEMGQEVTMRCQPILGHNTVFWYRQTMMQGLELLAYFRNRAPLDDSGMPKDRFSAEMPDATLATLKIQPSEPRDSAVYFCACGLGGHQPQHFGDGTRLSIL.

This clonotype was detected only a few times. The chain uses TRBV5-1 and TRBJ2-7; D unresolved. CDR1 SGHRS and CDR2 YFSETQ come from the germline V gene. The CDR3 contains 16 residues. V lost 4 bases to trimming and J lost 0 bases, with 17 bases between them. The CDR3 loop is CASSAATRGDSYEQYF. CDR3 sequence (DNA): TGCGCCAGCAGCGCAGCTACCCGAGGAGACTCCTACGAGCAGTACTTC.

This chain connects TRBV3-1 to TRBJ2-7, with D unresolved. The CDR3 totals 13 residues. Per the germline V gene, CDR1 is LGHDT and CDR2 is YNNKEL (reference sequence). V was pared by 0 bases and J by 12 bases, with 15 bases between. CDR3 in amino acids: CASSQDEPRRRYF. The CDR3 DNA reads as TGTGCCAGCAGCCAAGATGAACCTCGGCGCCGGTACTTC.

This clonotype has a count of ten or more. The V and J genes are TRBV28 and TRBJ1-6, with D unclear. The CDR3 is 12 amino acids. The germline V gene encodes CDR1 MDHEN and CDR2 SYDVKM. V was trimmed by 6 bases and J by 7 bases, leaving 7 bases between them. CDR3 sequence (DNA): TGTGCCAGCAGGTTGGGGAATTCACCCCTCCACTTT. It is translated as CASRLGNSPLHF.

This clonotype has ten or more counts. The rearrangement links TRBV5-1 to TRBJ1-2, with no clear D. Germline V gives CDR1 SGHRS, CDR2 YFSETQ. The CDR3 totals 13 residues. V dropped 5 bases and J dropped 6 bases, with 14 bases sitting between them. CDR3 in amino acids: CASRAYDTDGYTF. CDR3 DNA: TGCGCCAGCAGGGCTTACGACACGGATGGCTACACCTTC.

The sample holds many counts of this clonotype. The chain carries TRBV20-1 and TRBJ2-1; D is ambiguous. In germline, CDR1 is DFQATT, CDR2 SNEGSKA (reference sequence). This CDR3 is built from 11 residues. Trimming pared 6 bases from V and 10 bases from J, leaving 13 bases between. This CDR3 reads CSAQTAVEQFF. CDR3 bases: TGCAGTGCACAAACCGCGGTCGAGCAGTTCTTC.

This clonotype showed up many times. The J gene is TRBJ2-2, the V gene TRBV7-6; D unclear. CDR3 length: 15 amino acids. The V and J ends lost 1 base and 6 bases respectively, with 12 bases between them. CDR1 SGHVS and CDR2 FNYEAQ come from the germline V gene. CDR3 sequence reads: CASSLGTPGAGELFF. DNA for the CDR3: TGTGCCAGCAGCTTAGGGACCCCTGGGGCCGGGGAGCTGTTTTTT.

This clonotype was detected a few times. The CDR3, as DNA: TGTGCCAGCAGCTTACAGGGTAGTCGGACTGAAGCTTTCTTT. Translated, it gives CASSLQGSRTEAFF. The J gene is TRBJ1-1, the V gene TRBV7-8; D is perhaps TRBD1 (5 bases). V dropped 2 bases and J dropped 5 bases, with 12 bases sitting between them. CDR1 is SGHVS and CDR2 is FQNEAQ in the germline V gene. The CDR3 covers 14 residues.

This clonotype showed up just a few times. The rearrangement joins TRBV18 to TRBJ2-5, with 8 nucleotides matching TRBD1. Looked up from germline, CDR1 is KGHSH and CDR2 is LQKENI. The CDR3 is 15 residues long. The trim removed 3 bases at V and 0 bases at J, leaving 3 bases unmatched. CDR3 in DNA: TGTGCCAGCTCACCCCCAGGGGGCTACCAAGAGACCCAGTACTTC. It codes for CASSPPGGYQETQYF.

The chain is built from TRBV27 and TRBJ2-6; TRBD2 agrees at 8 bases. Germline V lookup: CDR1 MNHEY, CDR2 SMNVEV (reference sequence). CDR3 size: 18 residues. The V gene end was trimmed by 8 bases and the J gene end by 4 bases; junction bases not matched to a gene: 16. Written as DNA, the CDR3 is TGTGCCAGCCGACGCCAGGCGGGGGGTTCGATAGGGGCCAACGTCCTGACTTTC. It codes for CASRRQAGGSIGANVLTF.

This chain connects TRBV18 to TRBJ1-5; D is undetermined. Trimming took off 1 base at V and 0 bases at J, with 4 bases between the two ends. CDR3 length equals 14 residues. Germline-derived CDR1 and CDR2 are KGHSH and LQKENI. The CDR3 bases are TGTGCCAGCTCACCACAATATAGCAATCAGCCCCAGCATTTT. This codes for CASSPQYSNQPQHF.

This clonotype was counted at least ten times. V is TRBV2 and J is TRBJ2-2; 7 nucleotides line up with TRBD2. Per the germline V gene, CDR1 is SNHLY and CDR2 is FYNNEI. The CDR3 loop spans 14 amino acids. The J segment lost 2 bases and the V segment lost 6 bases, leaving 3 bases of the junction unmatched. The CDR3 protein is CASRAGVNTGELFF. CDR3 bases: TGTGCCAGCAGGGCGGGAGTCAACACCGGGGAGCTGTTTTTT.

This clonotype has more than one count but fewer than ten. In DNA, the CDR3 is TGCAGCGTTTCTCCGGGACAGGGGATCGAGCAGTACTTC. Its translation: CSVSPGQGIEQYF. This chain connects TRBV29-1 to TRBJ2-7, with 10 positions matching TRBD1. CDR1 is SQVTM, CDR2 ANQGSEA, per germline. The CDR3 contains 13 residues. The trim removed 5 bases at V and 6 bases at J, leaving 7 bases unmatched.

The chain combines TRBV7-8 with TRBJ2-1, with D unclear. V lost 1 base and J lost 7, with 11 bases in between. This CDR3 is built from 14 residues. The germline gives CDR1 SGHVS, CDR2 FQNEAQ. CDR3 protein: CASSLVRSGNEQFF. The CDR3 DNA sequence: TGTGCCAGCAGCTTAGTTAGGTCTGGGAATGAGCAGTTCTTC.

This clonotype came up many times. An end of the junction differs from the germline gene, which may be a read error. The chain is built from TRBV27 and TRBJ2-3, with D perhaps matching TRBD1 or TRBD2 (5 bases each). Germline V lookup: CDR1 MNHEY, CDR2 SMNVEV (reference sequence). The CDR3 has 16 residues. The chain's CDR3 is CASRLLWGSGTDTQYF. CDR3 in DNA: TGTGCCAGCAGATTATTATGGGGGTCCGGCACAGATACGCAGTATTTT.

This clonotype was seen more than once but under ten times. The CDR3 region is CASRRVGEEEQFF. CDR3 nucleotide sequence: TGTGCCAGCCGAAGAGTGGGTGAGGAGGAGCAGTTCTTC. The chain has TRBV7-2 and TRBJ2-1, with no clear D. Germline CDR1 is SGHTA and CDR2 is FQGNSA. The V end lost 8 bases, the J end lost 10 bases, and 18 bases lay between the germline ends. This CDR3 contains 13 residues.

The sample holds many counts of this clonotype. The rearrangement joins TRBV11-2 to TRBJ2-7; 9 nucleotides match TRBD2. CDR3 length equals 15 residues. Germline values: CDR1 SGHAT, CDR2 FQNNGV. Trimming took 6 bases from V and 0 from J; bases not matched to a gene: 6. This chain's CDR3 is CASRKAGGTSYEQYF. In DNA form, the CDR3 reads TGTGCCAGCAGGAAGGCGGGGGGGACCTCCTACGAGCAGTACTTC.

In DNA, the CDR3 is TGTGCCAGCAGCTTACTGGTCCTAAAGAACACTGAAGCTTTCTTT. It encodes CASSLLVLKNTEAFF. The J gene is TRBJ1-1, the V gene TRBV7-2, with no clear D. The CDR3 consists of 15 residues. Germline CDR1 SGHTA, CDR2 FQGNSA. Between the trimmed V and J ends, which lost 2 bases and 1 base, there was a span of 11 bases.